This TCR beta chain was obtained from a study of blood T cell repertoires in COVID-19. About the study: PBMCs, B-cell-depleted T cells, or T cells were the source of the cDNA or gDNA that made up the material.

Authors' data handling: Cell counts per sample came from amplifying reference gene primers. Sequenced by immunoSEQ multiplex PCR; TCRdb stores in-frame clones only, minus some. V and J calls plus clone size are reproduced from that table; the DNA served to infer D and trimming. The top ten hold approximately 11% of the sample, which has about 140,000 clones, around four fifths seen once. V was cut by 0 bases and J by 7 bases, with 11 bases left in between. The germline V gene has CDR1 SGDLS and CDR2 YYNGEE. The CDR3 runs to 14 residues. The J gene is TRBJ2-1, the V gene TRBV9, with D possibly being TRBD2 (5 bases). The origin of this receptor is a man between 60 and 70 years old who had recovered from COVID-19. The sample consisted of peripheral blood. In DNA form, the CDR3 reads TGTGCCAGCAGCGTAGAAGCGCAGCGGAATGAGCAGTTCTTC. Residues: CASSVEAQRNEQFF. The entire variable domain, with the rest obtained from reference TRBV9 and TRBJ2-1, is as follows: DSGVTQTPKHLITATGQRVTLRCSPRSGDLSVYWYQQSLDQGLQFLIQYYNGEERAKGNILERFSAQQFPDLHSELNLSSLELGDSALYFCASSVEAQRNEQFFGPGTRLTVL.